This T cell receptor beta chain comes out of a study of T cells in Graves' hyperthyroidism and ophthalmopathy. Researchers took RNA transcripts and amplified the TCR beta CDR3 regions from them. HTBI primers were used for first-round RT-PCR of the TCR CDR3. TCRdb re-derived calls from the multiplex PCR reads in MiXCR, one entry per CDR3 protein. This table has a few hundred thousand distinct CDR3 sequences, about 13% appearing once. Germline lookup yields CDR1 MGHRA and CDR2 YSYEKL. CDR3 size: 13 residues. The ends were cut back, 0 bases at V and 7 bases at J, with 10 bases in the middle. The specimen was blood. V usage is TRBV4-1 and J usage is TRBJ2-7; no clear D gene. This TCR was recovered from a man aged 30 to 45 with Graves' hyperthyroidism that later progressed to Graves' ophthalmopathy. Written as DNA, the CDR3 is TGCGCCAGCAGCCAAGAGCGTTGGGAAGAGCAGTACTTC. Translation gives CASSQERWEEQYF.